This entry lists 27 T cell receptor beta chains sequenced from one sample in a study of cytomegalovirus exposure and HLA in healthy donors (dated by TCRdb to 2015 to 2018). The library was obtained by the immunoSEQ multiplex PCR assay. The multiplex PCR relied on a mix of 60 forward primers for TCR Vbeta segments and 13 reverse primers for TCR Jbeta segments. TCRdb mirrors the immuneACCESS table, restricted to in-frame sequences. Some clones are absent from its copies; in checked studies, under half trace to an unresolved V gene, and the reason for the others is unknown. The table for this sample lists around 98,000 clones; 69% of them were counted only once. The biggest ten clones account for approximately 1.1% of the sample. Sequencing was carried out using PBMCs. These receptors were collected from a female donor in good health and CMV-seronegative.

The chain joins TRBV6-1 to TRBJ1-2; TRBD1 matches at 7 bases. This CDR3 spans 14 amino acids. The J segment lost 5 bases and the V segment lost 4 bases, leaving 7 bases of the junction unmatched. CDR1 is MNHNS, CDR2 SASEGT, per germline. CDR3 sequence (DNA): TGTGCCAGCAGTGTAGGGGGCGCCGATTATGGCTACACCTTC. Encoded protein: CASSVGGADYGYTF.

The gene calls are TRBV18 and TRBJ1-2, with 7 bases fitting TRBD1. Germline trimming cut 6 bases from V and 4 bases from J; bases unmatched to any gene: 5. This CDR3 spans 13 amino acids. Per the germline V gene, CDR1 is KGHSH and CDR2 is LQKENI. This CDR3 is CASSQDRTYGYTF. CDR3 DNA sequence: TGTGCCAGCTCCCAGGACAGGACCTATGGCTACACCTTC.

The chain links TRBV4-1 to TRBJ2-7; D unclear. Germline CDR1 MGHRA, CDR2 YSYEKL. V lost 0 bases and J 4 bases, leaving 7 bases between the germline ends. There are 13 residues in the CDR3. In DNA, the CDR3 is TGCGCCAGCAGCCAAGACGGGTTTTACGAGCAGTACTTC. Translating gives CASSQDGFYEQYF.

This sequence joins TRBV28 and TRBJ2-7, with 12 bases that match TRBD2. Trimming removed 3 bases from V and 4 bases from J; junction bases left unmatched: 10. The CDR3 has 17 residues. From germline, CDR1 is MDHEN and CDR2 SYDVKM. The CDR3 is CASSFGSGLAGTYEQYF. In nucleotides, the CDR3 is TGTGCCAGCAGTTTCGGCTCCGGACTAGCGGGGACTTACGAGCAGTACTTC.

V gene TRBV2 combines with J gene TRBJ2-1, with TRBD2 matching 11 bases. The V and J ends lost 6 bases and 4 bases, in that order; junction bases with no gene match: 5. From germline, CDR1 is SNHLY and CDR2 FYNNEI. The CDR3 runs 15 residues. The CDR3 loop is CASRLTSGRYNEQFF. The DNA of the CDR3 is TGTGCCAGCAGACTCACTAGCGGGAGATACAATGAGCAGTTCTTC.

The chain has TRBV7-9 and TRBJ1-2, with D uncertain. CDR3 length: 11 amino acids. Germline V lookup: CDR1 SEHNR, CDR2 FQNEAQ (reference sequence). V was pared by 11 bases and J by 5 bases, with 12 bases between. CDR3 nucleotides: TGTGCCGGTCAACAGAGTTATGGCTACACCTTC. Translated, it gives CAGQQSYGYTF.

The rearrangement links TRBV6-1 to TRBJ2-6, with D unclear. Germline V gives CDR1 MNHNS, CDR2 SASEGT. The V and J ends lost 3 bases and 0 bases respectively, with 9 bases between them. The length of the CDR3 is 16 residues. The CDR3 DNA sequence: TGTGCCAGCAGTGAGTCTGTAAACTCTGGGGCCAACGTCCTGACTTTC. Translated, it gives CASSESVNSGANVLTF.

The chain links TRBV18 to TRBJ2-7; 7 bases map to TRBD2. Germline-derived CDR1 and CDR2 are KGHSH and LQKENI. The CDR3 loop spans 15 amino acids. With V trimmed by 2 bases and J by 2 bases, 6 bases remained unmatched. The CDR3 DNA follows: TGTGCCAGCTCACCAGAGTCTAGCGGACCCTACGAGCAGTACTTC. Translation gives CASSPESSGPYEQYF.

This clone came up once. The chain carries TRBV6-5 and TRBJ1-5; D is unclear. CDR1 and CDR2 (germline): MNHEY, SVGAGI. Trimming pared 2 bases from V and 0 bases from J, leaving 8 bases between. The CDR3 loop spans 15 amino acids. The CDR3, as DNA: TGTGCCAGCAGTTACGGCAGAAATAGCAATCAGCCCCAGCATTTT. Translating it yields CASSYGRNSNQPQHF.

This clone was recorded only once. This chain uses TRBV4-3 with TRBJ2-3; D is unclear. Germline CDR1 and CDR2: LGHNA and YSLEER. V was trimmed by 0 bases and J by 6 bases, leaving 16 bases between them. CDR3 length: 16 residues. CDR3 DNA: TGCGCCAGCAGCCAAGATGCCGGCTCTAGTAAGGATACGCAGTATTTT. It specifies CASSQDAGSSKDTQYF.

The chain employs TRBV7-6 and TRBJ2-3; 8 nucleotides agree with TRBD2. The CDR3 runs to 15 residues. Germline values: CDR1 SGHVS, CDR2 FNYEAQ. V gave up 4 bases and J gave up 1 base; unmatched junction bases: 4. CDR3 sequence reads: CASSSPGGGTDTQYF. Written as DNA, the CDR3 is TGTGCCAGCAGCTCCCCCGGGGGGGGCACAGATACGCAGTATTTT.

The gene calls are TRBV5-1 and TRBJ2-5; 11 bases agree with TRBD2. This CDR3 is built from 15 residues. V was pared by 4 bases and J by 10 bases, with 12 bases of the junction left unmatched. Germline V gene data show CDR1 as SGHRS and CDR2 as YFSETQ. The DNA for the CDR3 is TGCGCCAGCAGCAGTGCCGGGACTAGCGGAGAGGTCCAGTACTTC. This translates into CASSSAGTSGEVQYF.

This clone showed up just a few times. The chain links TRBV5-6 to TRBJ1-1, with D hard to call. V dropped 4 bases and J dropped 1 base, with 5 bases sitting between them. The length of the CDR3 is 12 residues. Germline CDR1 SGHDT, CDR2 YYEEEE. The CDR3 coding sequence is TGTGCCAGCAGCACACAGAACACTGAAGCTTTCTTT. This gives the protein CASSTQNTEAFF.

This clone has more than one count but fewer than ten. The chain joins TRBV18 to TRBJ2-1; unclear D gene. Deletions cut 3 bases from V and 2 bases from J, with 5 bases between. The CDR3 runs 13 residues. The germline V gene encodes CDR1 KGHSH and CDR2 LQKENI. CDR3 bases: TGTGCCAGCTCACCGGCCGCCTACAATGAGCAGTTCTTC. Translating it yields CASSPAAYNEQFF.

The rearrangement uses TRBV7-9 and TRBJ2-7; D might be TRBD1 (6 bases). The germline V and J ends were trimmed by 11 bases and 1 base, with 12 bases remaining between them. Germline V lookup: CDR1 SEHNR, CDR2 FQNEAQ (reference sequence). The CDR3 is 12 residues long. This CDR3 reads CAVGASSYEQYF. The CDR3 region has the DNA TGTGCCGTGGGGGCCAGTTCCTACGAGCAGTACTTC.

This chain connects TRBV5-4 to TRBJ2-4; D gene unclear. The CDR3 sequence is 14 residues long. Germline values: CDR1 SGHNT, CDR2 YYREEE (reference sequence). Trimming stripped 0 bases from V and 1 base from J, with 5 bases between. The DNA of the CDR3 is TGTGCCAGCAGCTTGGGGCAGGCCAAAAACATTCAGTACTTC. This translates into CASSLGQAKNIQYF.

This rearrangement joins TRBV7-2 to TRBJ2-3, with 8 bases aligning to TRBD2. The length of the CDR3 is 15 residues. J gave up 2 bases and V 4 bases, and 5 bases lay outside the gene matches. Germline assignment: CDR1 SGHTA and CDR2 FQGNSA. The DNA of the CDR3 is TGTGCCAGCAGCTCCGCGGGGGGACCCACAGATACGCAGTATTTT. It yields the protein CASSSAGGPTDTQYF.

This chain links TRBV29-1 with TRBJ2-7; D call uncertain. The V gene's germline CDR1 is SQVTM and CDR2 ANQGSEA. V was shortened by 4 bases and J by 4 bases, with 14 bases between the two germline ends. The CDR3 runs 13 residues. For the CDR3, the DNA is TGCAGCGTTGCGGTCCCAGGAACTTACGAGCAGTACTTC. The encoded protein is CSVAVPGTYEQYF.

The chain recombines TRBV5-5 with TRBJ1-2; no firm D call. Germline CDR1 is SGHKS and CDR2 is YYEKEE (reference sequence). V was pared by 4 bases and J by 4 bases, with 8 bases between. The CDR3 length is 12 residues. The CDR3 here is CASSPSIYGYTF. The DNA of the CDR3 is TGTGCCAGCAGCCCATCTATCTATGGCTACACCTTC.

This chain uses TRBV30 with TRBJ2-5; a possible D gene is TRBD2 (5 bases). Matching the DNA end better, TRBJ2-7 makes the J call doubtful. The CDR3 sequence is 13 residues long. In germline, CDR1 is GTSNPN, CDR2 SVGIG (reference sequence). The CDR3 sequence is CAWSRTAFYEQYF. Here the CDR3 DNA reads TGTGCCTGGAGTCGGACTGCCTTCTACGAGCAGTACTTC.

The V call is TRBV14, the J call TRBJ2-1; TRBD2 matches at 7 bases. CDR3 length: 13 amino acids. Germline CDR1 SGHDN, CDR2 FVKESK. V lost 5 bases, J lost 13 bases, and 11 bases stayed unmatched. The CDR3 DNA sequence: TGTGCCAGCAGCGACCTGCGGGAGCGGGGACAGTTCTTC. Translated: CASSDLRERGQFF.

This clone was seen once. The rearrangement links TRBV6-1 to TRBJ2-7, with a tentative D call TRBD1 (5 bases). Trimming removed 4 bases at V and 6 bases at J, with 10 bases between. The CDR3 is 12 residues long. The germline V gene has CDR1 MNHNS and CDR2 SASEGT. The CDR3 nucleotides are TGTGCCAGCAGTGGTCAGGGCGGCGAGCAGTACTTC. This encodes CASSGQGGEQYF.

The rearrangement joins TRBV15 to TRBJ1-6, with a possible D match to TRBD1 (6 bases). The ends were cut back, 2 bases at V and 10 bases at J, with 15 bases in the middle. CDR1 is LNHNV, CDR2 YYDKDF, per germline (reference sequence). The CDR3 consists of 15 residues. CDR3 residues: CATSRFPGGASPLHF. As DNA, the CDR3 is TGTGCCACCAGCAGATTCCCGGGGGGGGCATCACCCCTCCACTTT.

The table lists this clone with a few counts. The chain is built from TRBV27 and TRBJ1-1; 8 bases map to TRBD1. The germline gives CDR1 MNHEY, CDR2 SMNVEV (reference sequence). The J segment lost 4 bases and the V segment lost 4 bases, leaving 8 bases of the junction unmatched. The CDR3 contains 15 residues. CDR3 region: CASSSPSQGVTEAFF. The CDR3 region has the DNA TGTGCCAGCAGTTCACCCTCACAGGGGGTCACTGAAGCTTTCTTT.

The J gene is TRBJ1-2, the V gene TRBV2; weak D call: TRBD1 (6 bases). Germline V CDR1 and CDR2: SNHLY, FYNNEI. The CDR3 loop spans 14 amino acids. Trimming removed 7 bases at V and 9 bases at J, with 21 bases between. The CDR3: CASTPPDSLGSYTF. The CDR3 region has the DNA TGTGCCAGCACACCTCCGGACAGCCTCGGGAGCTACACCTTC.

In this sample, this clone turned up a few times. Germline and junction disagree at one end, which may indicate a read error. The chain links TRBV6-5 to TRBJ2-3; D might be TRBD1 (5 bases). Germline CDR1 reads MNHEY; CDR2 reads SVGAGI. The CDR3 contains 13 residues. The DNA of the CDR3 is TGTGCCAGCAGCCGATTTGGCCAGGGTGGGAAATTTTTT. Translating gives CASSRFGQGGKFF.

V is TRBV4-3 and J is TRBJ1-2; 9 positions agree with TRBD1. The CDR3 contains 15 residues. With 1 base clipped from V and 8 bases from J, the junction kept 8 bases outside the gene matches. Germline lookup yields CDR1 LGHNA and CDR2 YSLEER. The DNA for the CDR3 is TGCGCCAGCAGCCAAGGGCCGGGACAGGGAGGAGGCTACACCTTC. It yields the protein CASSQGPGQGGGYTF.